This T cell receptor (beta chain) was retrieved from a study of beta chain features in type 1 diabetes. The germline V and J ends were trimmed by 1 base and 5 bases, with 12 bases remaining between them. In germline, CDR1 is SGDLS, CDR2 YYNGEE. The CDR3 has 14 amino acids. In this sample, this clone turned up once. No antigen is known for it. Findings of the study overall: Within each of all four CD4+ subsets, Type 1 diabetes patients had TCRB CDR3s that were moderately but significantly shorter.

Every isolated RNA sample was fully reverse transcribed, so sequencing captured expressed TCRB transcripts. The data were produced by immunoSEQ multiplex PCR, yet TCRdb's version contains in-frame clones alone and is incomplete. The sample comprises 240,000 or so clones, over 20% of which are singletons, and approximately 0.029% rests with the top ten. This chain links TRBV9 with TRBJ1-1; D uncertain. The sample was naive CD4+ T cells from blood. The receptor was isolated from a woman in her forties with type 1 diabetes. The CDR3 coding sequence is TGTGCCAGCAGCGTAACCACCTCGAGGACTGAAGCTTTCTTT. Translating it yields CASSVTTSRTEAFF.